The 27 T cell receptor beta chains below were found in one sample sequenced in a study of blood T cell repertoires in COVID-19. Clones were read by immunoSEQ multiplex PCR, and TCRdb kept only the in-frame ones, dropping some. The sample lists about 400,000 clones; nearly 90% were seen once. The material sequenced was PBMCs or T cells enriched from blood (not recorded which). The source of these receptors is a woman aged 25 to 39 who had recovered from COVID-19.

This clone was picked up one time. The chain links TRBV6-5 to TRBJ2-1; 8 bases agree with TRBD2. Per the germline V gene, CDR1 is MNHEY and CDR2 is SVGAGI. Trimming cost V 6 bases and J 5 bases; bases outside gene matches: 3. The CDR3 covers 13 residues. In nucleotides, the CDR3 is TGTGCCAGCAGAGTCGGGGGGGACAATGAGCAGTTCTTC. Protein product: CASRVGGDNEQFF.

This clone was counted a single time. This chain links TRBV6-5 with TRBJ1-6, with a possible D match to TRBD1 (6 bases). The CDR3 spans 14 residues. CDR1 is MNHEY and CDR2 is SVGAGI in the germline V gene. Trimming took off 2 bases at V and 7 bases at J, with 9 bases between the two ends. As DNA, the CDR3 is TGTGCCAGCAGTTACACAGGGCAGAATTCACCCCTCCACTTT. Translating it yields CASSYTGQNSPLHF.

The chain combines TRBV30 with TRBJ1-6, with 9 bases lining up with TRBD1. There are 13 residues in the CDR3. After removal of 7 bases from V and 7 bases from J, the junction contained 5 bases not matched to a gene. CDR1 GTSNPN and CDR2 SVGIG come from the germline V gene (reference sequence). The CDR3 DNA sequence: TGTGCCTACCGGGACAGGGAGAATTCACCCCTCCACTTT. This sequence encodes CAYRDRENSPLHF. The full variable domain, completed using reference TRBV30 and TRBJ1-6, is SQTIHQWPATLVQPVGSPLSLECTVEGTSNPNLYWYRQAAGRGLQLLFYSVGIGQISSEVPQNLSASRPQDRQFILSSKKLLLSDSGFYLCAYRDRENSPLHFGNGTRLTVT.

The chain combines TRBV4-3 with TRBJ1-1; no firm D call. Trimming cost V 1 base and J 0 bases, with 9 bases left between them. The CDR3 contains 15 residues. CDR1 LGHNA and CDR2 YSLEER come from the germline V gene. The CDR3 DNA follows: TGCGCCAGCAGCCAAGTCTGGGCGATGAACACTGAAGCTTTCTTT. Translated: CASSQVWAMNTEAFF.

V usage is TRBV29-1 and J usage is TRBJ1-5; no clear D. V was pared by 2 bases and J by 1 base, with 12 bases between. Germline values: CDR1 SQVTM, CDR2 ANQGSEA. There are 15 residues in the CDR3. The CDR3, as DNA: TGCAGCGTTGAATTAGAAGGAGGGAGCAATCAGCCCCAGCATTTT. It specifies CSVELEGGSNQPQHF.

This chain uses TRBV9 with TRBJ2-1, with 9 bases that match TRBD1. The V gene's germline CDR1 is SGDLS and CDR2 YYNGEE. Trimming at V came to 0 bases and at J to 2 bases, leaving 3 bases not matched to a gene. The CDR3 extends over 16 amino acids. The CDR3 coding sequence is TGTGCCAGCAGCGTAGGGGGACAGGGACCCTACAATGAGCAGTTCTTC. This translates into CASSVGGQGPYNEQFF.

This chain links TRBV7-9 with TRBJ2-2, with no clear D. V was pared by 2 bases and J by 3 bases, with 7 bases between. CDR1 and CDR2 (germline): SEHNR, FQNEAQ (reference sequence). The CDR3 length is 14 residues. The CDR3 protein is CASSLLQYTGELFF. The CDR3 bases are TGTGCCAGCAGCTTATTGCAGTACACCGGGGAGCTGTTTTTT. Complete variable domain (other parts from reference TRBV7-9 and TRBJ2-2): DTGVSQNPRHKITKRGQNVTFRCDPISEHNRLYWYRQTLGQGPEFLTYFQNEAQLEKSRLLSDRFSAERPKGSFSTLEIQRTEQGDSAMYLCASSLLQYTGELFFGEGSRLTVL.

As for this clone: At the DNA level, this CDR3 is encoded by other sequences in the same sample as well. This chain links TRBV5-1 with TRBJ1-1; D remains ambiguous. V dropped 1 base and J dropped 4 bases, with 8 bases sitting between them. The germline V gene encodes CDR1 SGHRS and CDR2 YFSETQ. The CDR3 runs 13 residues. This chain's CDR3 is CASSLNTGTEAFF. The CDR3 region has the DNA TGCGCCAGCAGCTTGAATACGGGCACTGAAGCTTTCTTT.

This clone was picked up one time. The chain joins TRBV5-1 to TRBJ2-6; 7 nucleotides align to TRBD1. J gave up 9 bases and V 4 bases, and 13 bases lay outside the gene matches. Germline V lookup: CDR1 SGHRS, CDR2 YFSETQ. The CDR3 is 16 amino acids. CDR3 residues: CASSSLTGASVNVLTF. CDR3 in DNA: TGCGCCAGCAGCAGCCTAACAGGGGCGAGTGTCAACGTCCTGACTTTC.

This clone was observed a single time. The chain carries TRBV28 and TRBJ1-2; 9 bases are shared with TRBD1. Germline values: CDR1 MDHEN, CDR2 SYDVKM. This CDR3 is 15 amino acids long. Trimming at V came to 4 bases and at J to 8 bases, leaving 11 bases not matched to a gene. The CDR3: CASSWNPGQGEGYTF. CDR3 coding DNA: TGTGCCAGCAGTTGGAACCCGGGACAGGGTGAAGGCTACACCTTC.

This clone was seen a handful of times. This sequence joins TRBV18 and TRBJ1-1; possible D gene TRBD1, 6 bases. V was cut by 3 bases and J by 4 bases, with 18 bases left in between. Germline V gene sequence: CDR1 KGHSH, CDR2 LQKENI. CDR3 length: 16 amino acids. CDR3 sequence reads: CASSPSRQVGITEAFF. CDR3 DNA sequence: TGTGCCAGCTCACCCTCCCGACAGGTCGGTATCACTGAAGCTTTCTTT.

The rearrangement joins TRBV3-1 (or the pseudogene TRBV3-2) to TRBJ2-3; TRBD2 matches at 11 bases. The CDR3 is made up of 16 amino acids. Germline V gives CDR1 LGHDT, CDR2 YNNKEL (reference sequence). Unmatched junction bases numbered 8, after V lost 4 bases and J lost 5 bases. Here the CDR3 DNA reads TGTGCCAGCAGCCTCCTTAATAGCGGGGGGGGAGATACGCAGTATTTT. Translated: CASSLLNSGGGDTQYF.

V and J are TRBV7-6 and TRBJ1-3, with TRBD1 matching 7 bases. The V gene's germline CDR1 is SGHVS and CDR2 FNYEAQ. J gave up 0 bases and V 5 bases, and 10 bases lay outside the gene matches. The CDR3 is 17 amino acids. This chain's CDR3 is CASSARGQLHSGNTIYF. The CDR3 DNA reads as TGTGCCAGCAGCGCAAGGGGACAGCTTCACTCTGGAAACACCATATATTTT.

This clone has only one observation. The chain uses TRBV4-1 and TRBJ1-3; D is possibly TRBD1 (6 bases). V gave up 1 base and J gave up 0 bases, with 13 bases separating them. The germline V gene has CDR1 MGHRA and CDR2 YSYEKL. The CDR3 runs 17 residues. The CDR3 DNA sequence: TGCGCCAGCAGCCAAGCTCCAGGGGCCGGCTCTGGAAACACCATATATTTT. Its translation is CASSQAPGAGSGNTIYF.

The rearrangement links TRBV27 to TRBJ1-6; 10 nucleotides agree with TRBD1. CDR3 length equals 14 residues. CDR1 and CDR2 (germline): MNHEY, SMNVEV (reference sequence). The J segment lost 11 bases and the V segment lost 8 bases, leaving 9 bases of the junction unmatched. The CDR3 protein is CASCRQGAIPPLHF. CDR3 nucleotide sequence: TGTGCCAGCTGTAGACAGGGGGCGATTCCACCCCTCCACTTT.

The rearrangement links TRBV6-5 to TRBJ1-1; TRBD1 agrees at 10 bases. The V gene's germline CDR1 is MNHEY and CDR2 SVGAGI. This CDR3 contains 15 residues. The ends lost 7 bases at V and 5 bases at J; junction bases unmatched: 10. CDR3 amino acids: CASIEGGTGVTEAFF. In DNA form, the CDR3 reads TGTGCCAGCATCGAAGGGGGGACAGGGGTTACTGAAGCTTTCTTT.

V is TRBV5-8 and J is TRBJ1-3; D is ambiguous. Germline CDR1 and CDR2: SGHTS and YDEGEE. V gave up 4 bases and J gave up 4 bases, with 18 bases separating them. The CDR3 has 16 amino acids. CDR3 protein: CASSAGGSLLGNTIYF. Here the CDR3 DNA reads TGTGCCAGCAGCGCTGGAGGCAGCCTCCTAGGAAACACCATATATTTT.

This clone was detected a few times. At one end the junction does not follow the germline gene, possibly because of a read error. The V call is TRBV12-3 or TRBV12-4, the J call TRBJ1-3, with TRBD1 matching over 7 bases. The CDR3 has 13 amino acids. CDR3 loop: CASSSTGSPRGGF. DNA of the CDR3: TGTGCCAGCAGTTCGACAGGGTCCCCCCGGGGGGGTTTT.

In this sample, this clone turned up once. The V and J genes are TRBV19 and TRBJ1-1, with D perhaps TRBD1 (6 bases). V shed 4 bases and J shed 1 base, with 10 bases lying between them. The CDR3 runs 14 residues. Germline assignment: CDR1 LNHDA and CDR2 SQIVND (reference sequence). CDR3 region: CASSRTARNTEAFF. For the CDR3, the DNA is TGTGCCAGTAGTAGGACAGCGAGGAACACTGAAGCTTTCTTT.

The chain employs TRBV6-5 and TRBJ2-7; D is unclear. Between the trimmed V and J ends, which lost 8 bases and 2 bases, there was a span of 7 bases. Germline values: CDR1 MNHEY, CDR2 SVGAGI. This CDR3 spans 11 amino acids. The CDR3 DNA reads as TGTGCCAGCGCTCTACCCTACGAGCAGTACTTC. Its translation: CASALPYEQYF.

This chain joins TRBV28 and TRBJ2-2; perhaps TRBD1 as D (6 bases). The length of the CDR3 is 17 residues. Between the trimmed V and J ends, which lost 7 bases and 1 base, there was a span of 19 bases. Germline CDR1 reads MDHEN; CDR2 reads SYDVKM. CDR3 region: CASNPPSRTENTGELFF. DNA of the CDR3: TGTGCCAGCAACCCACCCTCCCGGACAGAGAACACCGGGGAGCTGTTTTTT.

The chain combines TRBV24-1 with TRBJ1-1, with 8 bases fitting TRBD1. V gave up 2 bases and J gave up 8 bases; unmatched junction bases: 3. The CDR3 has 13 amino acids. Germline V gene sequence: CDR1 KGHDR, CDR2 SFDVKD. Here the CDR3 DNA reads TGTGCCACCAGTGATTCAGGGGACAGGGAAGCTTTCTTT. Translating it yields CATSDSGDREAFF.

This clone occurred a few times. The chain joins TRBV12-3 or TRBV12-4 to TRBJ2-2; D gene ambiguous. The CDR3 is made up of 10 amino acids. The V and J ends lost 4 bases and 9 bases respectively, with 3 bases between them. CDR3: CASSYRELFF. The CDR3 bases are TGTGCCAGCAGTTATAGGGAGCTGTTTTTT.

The rearrangement joins TRBV27 to TRBJ1-1; D gene unclear. V was clipped by 0 bases and J by 5 bases, with 10 bases between them. The germline V gene has CDR1 MNHEY and CDR2 SMNVEV (reference sequence). This CDR3 is 14 amino acids long. The CDR3 nucleotides are TGTGCCAGCAGTTTATCCACAGTCTCAACTGAAGCTTTCTTT. Its protein is CASSLSTVSTEAFF.

The V call is TRBV6-2 or TRBV6-3, the J call TRBJ2-3; tentatively, D is TRBD2 (5 bases). Germline CDR1 is MNHEY and CDR2 is SVGEGT. V shed 6 bases and J shed 3 bases, with 22 bases lying between them. This CDR3 region has 17 residues. The CDR3 protein is CASSPYVGPGSTDTQYF. CDR3 in DNA: TGTGCCAGCAGCCCCTATGTGGGTCCGGGATCAACAGATACGCAGTATTTT.

This clone has at least ten counts. The chain is built from TRBV2 and TRBJ1-2; TRBD1 aligns across 8 bases. In germline, CDR1 is SNHLY, CDR2 FYNNEI. The CDR3 is 15 amino acids. V shed 2 bases and J 5 bases; nucleotides not matched to a gene: 7. The CDR3 nucleotides read TGTGCCAGCAGTGAATCAGGGGGCAGGGTGTATGGCTACACCTTC. Protein sequence: CASSESGGRVYGYTF.

This clone was recorded only once. The CDR3 here is CASSRIGTAYEQYF. Written as DNA, the CDR3 is TGTGCCAGCAGCCGAATCGGGACAGCCTACGAGCAGTACTTC. This chain joins TRBV11-2 and TRBJ2-7, with TRBD1 matching 7 bases. Trimming cost V 5 bases and J 2 bases; bases outside gene matches: 6. The length of the CDR3 is 14 residues. Germline V gene lookup returns CDR1 SGHAT and CDR2 FQNNGV. Variable domain in full (rest from reference TRBV11-2 and TRBJ2-7): EAGVAQSPRYKIIEKRQSVAFWCNPISGHATLYWYQQILGQGPKLLIQFQNNGVVDDSQLPKDRFSAERLKGVDSTLKIQPAKLEDSAVYLCASSRIGTAYEQYFGPGTRLTVT.